These T cell receptor beta chains were read from a single sample in a study of graft-versus-host responses after intestinal transplantation. Their cognate antigens are unknown. Produced via immunoSEQ multiplex PCR; TCRdb's table is partial and in-frame only. The sample includes roughly 50,000 clones, about nine tenths of them seen just once. Material: unstimulated CD4+ T cells sorted from spleen or lymph node cells, obtained before transplant. All receptors come from a human donor who was the organ donor for an intestinal transplant. Both conserved end residues are part of each CDR3. The order of the fields is D gene, V gene, J gene, clone size, CDR3 protein, CDR3 DNA. A D gene is named only where the DNA matches it firmly. Clone size is shown for a subset of rows, as once, few, many or a class of expanded clone.

d_gene: NA
v_gene: TRBV19
j_gene: TRBJ2-5
abundance: once
CDR3aa: CASSIYREETQYF
CDR3nt: TGTGCCAGTAGTATCTACAGGGAAGAGACCCAGTACTTC

d_gene: TRBD2
v_gene: TRBV14
j_gene: TRBJ2-7
abundance: NA
CDR3aa: CASSHWSGRVDEQYF
CDR3nt: TGTGCCAGCAGCCATTGGAGCGGGAGGGTGGACGAGCAGTACTTC

d_gene: TRBD2
v_gene: TRBV4-1
j_gene: TRBJ2-3
abundance: NA
CDR3aa: CASSAGLAGGVDTQYF
CDR3nt: TGCGCCAGCAGCGCGGGACTAGCGGGAGGTGTGGATACGCAGTATTTT

d_gene: TRBD1
v_gene: TRBV7-6
j_gene: TRBJ1-5
abundance: NA
CDR3aa: CASSLNRGPDQPQHF
CDR3nt: TGTGCCAGCAGCTTAAACAGGGGGCCCGATCAGCCCCAGCATTTT

d_gene: NA
v_gene: TRBV7-2
j_gene: TRBJ2-7
abundance: NA
CDR3aa: CASSLEGTTSEQYF
CDR3nt: TGTGCCAGCAGCTTAGAAGGGACCACCTCCGAGCAGTACTTC

d_gene: TRBD2
v_gene: TRBV7-3
j_gene: TRBJ2-3
abundance: NA
CDR3aa: CASSFLRGTLASGSTDTQYF
CDR3nt: TGTGCCAGCAGCTTTCTTCGCGGGACCCTTGCTAGCGGGAGTACAGATACGCAGTATTTT

d_gene: NA
v_gene: TRBV18
j_gene: TRBJ2-1
abundance: NA
CDR3aa: CASSPRDYNEQFF
CDR3nt: TGTGCCAGCTCACCACGGGACTACAATGAGCAGTTCTTC

d_gene: NA
v_gene: TRBV7-2
j_gene: TRBJ2-7
abundance: NA
CDR3aa: CASGNGKGEQYF
CDR3nt: TGTGCCAGCGGTAACGGGAAAGGGGAGCAGTACTTC

d_gene: NA
v_gene: TRBV28
j_gene: TRBJ2-5
abundance: NA
CDR3aa: CAVTGQETQYF
CDR3nt: TGTGCCGTGACGGGGCAAGAGACCCAGTACTTC

d_gene: NA
v_gene: TRBV5-1
j_gene: TRBJ1-4
abundance: NA
CDR3aa: CASSLDQFNEKLFF
CDR3nt: TGCGCCAGCAGCTTGGACCAGTTTAATGAAAAACTGTTTTTT

d_gene: NA
v_gene: TRBV2
j_gene: TRBJ2-1
abundance: NA
CDR3aa: CASSEGLRHNEQFF
CDR3nt: TGTGCCAGCAGTGAAGGGTTACGTCACAATGAGCAGTTCTTC